These 26 T cell receptor beta chains originate from one sample sequenced in a study of shared clonotypes between healthy human individuals (TCRdb year 2020). Library creation used the immunoSEQ multiplex PCR assay. In TCRdb, the immuneACCESS table is reduced to in-frame sequences with V and J assigned. These tables do not hold every clone; where another copy was compared, an unresolved V gene accounts for under half, and the others remain unexplained. The sample records roughly 2,300,000 clones, 85% to 95% of which are singletons. Together, the top ten hold around 0.35% of the sample. Sequencing was performed on naive CD4+ T cells from PBMCs. The intended sense of this specimen's cell subset or site label: CD45RA+ positively selected. These receptors came from a man younger than 35 in good health. Some clones in this sample may be carry-over from other donors' samples.

The chain recombines TRBV28 with TRBJ2-1; D is perhaps TRBD1 or TRBD2 (5 bases each). Trimming pared 6 bases from V and 6 bases from J, leaving 18 bases between. The CDR3 length is 15 residues. Germline CDR1 MDHEN, CDR2 SYDVKM. CDR3 sequence reads: CASSLPGMRGNEQFF. The CDR3 DNA reads TGTGCCAGCAGCCTGCCTGGCATGAGGGGCAATGAGCAGTTCTTC.

This clone was seen a single time. Other DNA sequences within the sample encode an identical CDR3. V usage is TRBV18 and J usage is TRBJ2-2; D ambiguous. The CDR3 is 13 residues long. Trimming cost V 3 bases and J 2 bases, with 4 bases left between them. Germline V lookup: CDR1 KGHSH, CDR2 LQKENI. The CDR3: CASSPQNTGELFF. CDR3 nucleotides: TGTGCCAGCTCACCGCAAAACACCGGGGAGCTGTTTTTT.

V usage is TRBV5-1 and J usage is TRBJ2-3, with TRBD2 matching 8 bases. V lost 5 bases, J lost 0 bases, and 11 bases stayed unmatched. The CDR3 has 17 amino acids. Germline V CDR1 and CDR2: SGHRS, YFSETQ. CDR3 sequence: CASSRLFGRDSTDTQYF. CDR3 DNA sequence: TGCGCCAGCAGTCGGCTGTTCGGGAGGGATAGCACAGATACGCAGTATTTT.

The chain links TRBV18 to TRBJ1-2; 7 nucleotides align to TRBD1. V shed 0 bases and J 6 bases; nucleotides not matched to a gene: 10. CDR1 is KGHSH, CDR2 LQKENI, per germline. The CDR3 is 16 amino acids. CDR3 region: CASSPPTNTGAHGYTF. CDR3 bases: TGTGCCAGCTCACCACCGACGAACACAGGGGCCCATGGCTACACCTTC.

The chain carries TRBV18 and TRBJ2-5; 8 bases align to TRBD2. Germline assignment: CDR1 KGHSH and CDR2 LQKENI. The CDR3 contains 19 residues. With V trimmed by 1 base and J by 0 bases, 13 bases remained unmatched. The CDR3 here is CASSPHISHGRDNQETQYF. CDR3 DNA: TGTGCCAGCTCACCACATATTTCCCACGGGAGGGACAACCAAGAGACCCAGTACTTC.

This clone was counted only a few times. The chain links TRBV4-1 to TRBJ1-5; D is perhaps TRBD1 (5 bases). Per germline, CDR1 MGHRA and CDR2 YSYEKL. The CDR3 spans 16 residues. V gave up 4 bases and J gave up 1 base, with 14 bases separating them. The CDR3 DNA reads as TGCGCCAGCAGCCCCCTGGGGGGACCGAGCAATCAGCCCCAGCATTTT. This gives the protein CASSPLGGPSNQPQHF.

The chain recombines TRBV2 with TRBJ1-2; perhaps TRBD1 as D (5 bases). This CDR3 has 14 residues. Germline V gene lookup returns CDR1 SNHLY and CDR2 FYNNEI. Trimming pared 3 bases from V and 3 bases from J, leaving 11 bases between. The DNA for the CDR3 is TGTGCCAGCAGTGAGATAGGGACCGACTATGGCTACACCTTC. It translates to CASSEIGTDYGYTF.

The chain uses TRBV10-1 and TRBJ2-7; no clear D. The V end lost 3 bases, the J end lost 0 bases, and 9 bases lay between the germline ends. Germline CDR1 WNHNN, CDR2 SYGVQD (reference sequence). CDR3 length: 14 residues. The CDR3 sequence: CASSDGSISYEQYF. In DNA form, the CDR3 reads TGCGCCAGCAGTGATGGGTCGATCTCCTACGAGCAGTACTTC.

V and J are TRBV7-9 and TRBJ1-4; D unclear. The CDR3 sequence is 15 residues long. Trimming left V 3 bases short and J 8 bases short, with 16 bases between. Germline V gene data show CDR1 as SEHNR and CDR2 as FQNEAQ (reference sequence). The CDR3 region has the DNA TGTGCCAGCAGCTTGAGGGTGGGGTCGGGAGAAAAACTGTTTTTT. It yields the protein CASSLRVGSGEKLFF.

The chain combines TRBV11-3 with TRBJ2-2; D not resolved. Per the germline V gene, CDR1 is SGHNT and CDR2 is YENEEA. The CDR3 spans 12 residues. Deletions cut 2 bases from V and 6 bases from J, with 4 bases between. This CDR3 reads CASSLTPGELFF. The CDR3 DNA follows: TGTGCCAGCAGCTTAACGCCCGGGGAGCTGTTTTTT.

In its sample, this clone was seen once. In DNA, the CDR3 is TGTGCCAGCAGCGACCCCGGACAGGGTATCGAGACCCAGTACTTC. Residues: CASSDPGQGIETQYF. The V and J genes are TRBV7-3 and TRBJ2-5, with 8 bases that match TRBD1. This CDR3 has 15 residues. Germline CDR1 reads SGHTA; CDR2 reads FQGTGA. V dropped 5 bases and J dropped 5; count of bases not matched to a gene: 10.

On this clone: In the same sample, other DNA sequences code for this CDR3. The chain combines TRBV29-1 with TRBJ2-3; D gene unclear. Trimming stripped 4 bases from V and 6 bases from J, with 5 bases between. There are 10 residues in the CDR3. Per the germline V gene, CDR1 is SQVTM and CDR2 is ANQGSEA. The CDR3 DNA sequence: TGCAGCGTTGGTGGGGATACGCAGTATTTT. This sequence encodes CSVGGDTQYF.

For this clone: Additional DNA sequences in this sample encode the identical CDR3. The rearrangement links TRBV20-1 to TRBJ2-1; no definite D call. Germline CDR1 DFQATT, CDR2 SNEGSKA (reference sequence). The CDR3 length is 11 residues. With 4 bases removed from V and 2 bases from J, the gap between germline ends came to 3 bases. CDR3 coding DNA: TGCAGTGCTACCACCTACAATGAGCAGTTCTTC. Protein: CSATTYNEQFF.

This chain uses TRBV9 with TRBJ2-5; a weak D match, TRBD2 (6 bases). The CDR3 extends over 14 amino acids. CDR1 is SGDLS and CDR2 is YYNGEE in the germline V gene. Between the trimmed V and J ends, which lost 1 base and 7 bases, there was a span of 14 bases. The CDR3 bases are TGTGCCAGCAGCGTACCCCAAGCCGGGGGGACCCAGTACTTC. It translates to CASSVPQAGGTQYF.

This clone has just one count. V and J are TRBV6-5 and TRBJ2-5, with TRBD1 matching 8 bases. The V segment lost 2 bases and the J segment 4 bases; nucleotides outside the gene matches: 3. CDR3 length equals 14 residues. CDR1 is MNHEY, CDR2 SVGAGI, per germline. The CDR3 region is CASSYRQGRETQYF. As DNA, the CDR3 is TGTGCCAGCAGTTACCGACAGGGGAGAGAGACCCAGTACTTC.

The rearrangement uses TRBV5-6 and TRBJ2-3; a weak D match, TRBD2 (5 bases). V lost 9 bases, J lost 1 base, and 12 bases lay in between. Germline V gene data show CDR1 as SGHDT and CDR2 as YYEEEE. This CDR3 spans 13 amino acids. CDR3 nucleotides: TGTGCCACCGCACTGCGGGGCACAGATACGCAGTATTTT. Translating it yields CATALRGTDTQYF. The full variable domain, its missing parts supplied by reference TRBV5-6 and TRBJ2-3, is DAGVTQSPTHLIKTRGQQVTLRCSPKSGHDTVSWYQQALGQGPQFIFQYYEEEERQRGNFPDRFSGHQFPNYSSELNVNALLLGDSALYLCATALRGTDTQYFGPGTRLTVL.

The CDR3: CASSGQGPNYGYTF. In DNA, the CDR3 is TGTGCCAGCAGTGGGCAGGGGCCTAACTATGGCTACACCTTC. The V and J genes are TRBV2 and TRBJ1-2, with D possibly TRBD1 on 6 matching bases. The CDR3 runs 14 residues. Germline CDR1 and CDR2: SNHLY and FYNNEI. V was pared by 4 bases and J by 0 bases, with 9 bases between. Full variable domain (remainder filled in from reference TRBV2 and TRBJ1-2): EPEVTQTPSHQVTQMGQEVILRCVPISNHLYFYWYRQILGQKVEFLVSFYNNEISEKSEIFDDQFSVERPDGSNFTLKIRSTKLEDSAMYFCASSGQGPNYGYTFGSGTRLTVV.

This clone was detected only once. The same CDR3 also results from other DNA sequences found in this sample. The chain uses TRBV11-2 and TRBJ2-7; D is possibly TRBD1 (5 bases). Looked up from germline, CDR1 is SGHAT and CDR2 is FQNNGV. This CDR3 comprises 14 residues. Trimming shortened V by 5 bases and J by 3 bases, and 14 bases separated the two germline ends. CDR3 bases: TGTGCCAGCAGCCCGCCGGCAGGGCGCTACGAGCAGTACTTC. Amino acids: CASSPPAGRYEQYF.

This clone came up once. The chain couples TRBV6-6 to TRBJ2-2, with D hard to call. The CDR3 spans 11 residues. V lost 7 bases and J lost 4, with 4 bases in between. Per the germline V gene, CDR1 is MNHNY and CDR2 is SVGAGI (reference sequence). CDR3 protein: CASKATGELFF. The CDR3, as DNA: TGTGCCAGCAAGGCCACCGGGGAGCTGTTTTTT.

The rearrangement uses TRBV6-1 and TRBJ2-7, with unresolved D. There are 12 residues in the CDR3. V lost 7 bases to trimming and J lost 4 bases, with 11 bases between them. CDR1 and CDR2 from the germline V gene are MNHNS and SASEGT. The CDR3 here is CASTGPSYEQYF. The CDR3 DNA follows: TGTGCCAGCACTGGTCCCTCTTACGAGCAGTACTTC.

The gene calls are TRBV11-2 and TRBJ2-7; D ambiguous. Trimming pared 1 base from V and 3 bases from J, leaving 13 bases between. This CDR3 comprises 15 residues. Germline V gene lookup returns CDR1 SGHAT and CDR2 FQNNGV. The CDR3 region has the DNA TGTGCCAGCAGCTTAGTCCCCGAGCAGTTCTACGAGCAGTACTTC. Translated, it gives CASSLVPEQFYEQYF.

The chain carries TRBV6-5 and TRBJ2-2; a possible D gene is TRBD2 (6 bases). The CDR3 totals 16 residues. V dropped 2 bases and J dropped 6 bases, with 16 bases sitting between them. Germline CDR1 is MNHEY and CDR2 is SVGAGI. The CDR3 DNA reads TGTGCCAGCAGTTACCGGGGGACCCGGGGGTCCGGGGAGCTGTTTTTT. As protein: CASSYRGTRGSGELFF.

DNA for the CDR3: TGTGGAAGCGGGGGGATAGCCAAAAACATTCAGTACTTC. It codes for CGSGGIAKNIQYF. The chain recombines TRBV28 with TRBJ2-4; 9 bases line up with TRBD2. CDR1 is MDHEN and CDR2 is SYDVKM in the germline V gene. The CDR3 has 13 residues.

This rearrangement joins TRBV28 to TRBJ2-3; TRBD1 or TRBD2 may be the D gene (5 bases each). Trimming took 6 bases from V and 5 from J, leaving 18 bases between them. CDR3 size: 15 residues. Germline values: CDR1 MDHEN, CDR2 SYDVKM. CDR3: CASSLAGAPGDTQYF. The DNA of the CDR3 is TGTGCCAGCAGCCTGGCCGGGGCCCCAGGAGATACGCAGTATTTT.

This chain links TRBV4-3 with TRBJ1-1; D is unresolved. CDR3 length equals 15 residues. Germline V gene lookup returns CDR1 LGHNA and CDR2 YSLEER. V lost 1 base and J 1 base, leaving 10 bases between the germline ends. CDR3 sequence: CASSQGRNWNTEAFF. The CDR3 bases are TGCGCCAGCAGCCAAGGCCGGAATTGGAACACTGAAGCTTTCTTT.

The CDR3 loop reads CASKIYRGRGEKLFF. CDR3 coding DNA: TGTGCCAGCAAGATCTACAGGGGGCGAGGTGAAAAACTGTTTTTT. The chain links TRBV6-1 to TRBJ1-4, with 9 bases lining up with TRBD1. V was pared by 7 bases and J by 7 bases, with 10 bases of the junction left unmatched. CDR3 size: 15 residues. Germline CDR1 is MNHNS and CDR2 is SASEGT.